This T cell receptor (beta chain) is from a study of early T cells in non-severe SARS-CoV-2 infection. Study context: Unpaired chains resulted from sequencing bulk RNA of unsorted whole blood. Whole-study results and caveats: Sequences matched to VDJdb favored anti-spike CD8 responses, while private and CD4 specificities were missed.

Turning to this clonotype: The antigen is unknown.

CDR1 is SGHRS, CDR2 YFSETQ, per germline. The CDR3 runs 13 residues. V gave up 4 bases and J gave up 2 bases, with 9 bases separating them. Separate cDNA molecules each had unique molecular identifiers attached to them. TCRdb re-called the 5' RACE reads through MiXCR, storing one row per CDR3 protein. The sample yields over 85,000 distinct CDR3 sequences, roughly 12% seen once. Sequences were derived from whole blood, sampled at baseline. This chain uses TRBV5-1 with TRBJ1-1; D is possibly TRBD1 (6 bases). This clonotype was obtained from an adult who was a healthcare worker with PCR-confirmed SARS-CoV-2 infection or an uninfected control (not recorded which). CDR3 sequence: CASSTQGNTEAFF. For the CDR3, the DNA is TGCGCCAGCAGCACACAGGGAAACACTGAAGCTTTCTTT.